The T cell receptor (beta chain) described here comes from a study of T-cell reconstitution after alpha-beta-depleted transplantation in children. Study results and caveats: T-cell counts and diversity at one year post-transplant came mainly from newly produced T cells. Several hundred graft clones that had expanded were reportedly the source of alpha-beta T cells about two months after transplant. Some patients' high day-60 TCRbeta diversity was attributed to recipient cells surviving conditioning.

The CDR3 runs 14 residues. V lost 0 bases, J lost 3 bases, and 8 bases lay in between. Looked up from germline, CDR1 is MGHRA and CDR2 is YSYEKL. For TCRbeta, the library was prepared with unique molecular identifiers. TCRdb analysed the PCR reads with MiXCR anew, one entry per CDR3 protein. The sample carries more than 500,000 distinct CDR3 sequences, 11% recorded once. Only a few counts were recorded for this clonotype. The antigen remains unidentified. The specimen was PBMCs, mostly from graft donor cells, collected 180 days after TCRalphabeta/CD19-depleted stem cell transplant. This chain uses TRBV4-1 with TRBJ1-1; D gene unclear. This sequence was found in a female patient between 2 and 10 years old who had a stem cell transplant for aplastic anemia, so the T cells may come from the graft donor. The CDR3 sequence is CASSQERRYTEAFF. The CDR3 DNA sequence: TGCGCCAGCAGCCAAGAAAGGCGGTACACTGAAGCTTTCTTT.